Described below is a single T cell receptor (beta chain) sequence and its context. These data belong to a study of blood T cell repertoires in COVID-19. The repertoire was sequenced with immunoSEQ multiplex PCR; TCRdb's copy has only in-frame clones and lacks some. This sample has tens of thousands of clones, with about 76% found just once. Germline CDR1 PRHDT, CDR2 FYEKMQ (reference sequence). Trimming took 4 bases from V and 8 from J, leaving 28 bases between them. This CDR3 contains 18 residues. The chain employs TRBV13 and TRBJ2-3; perhaps TRBD2 as D (7 bases). The sequenced sample consisted of peripheral blood. The source of this sequence is a human donor in a cohort sampled during active COVID-19. The DNA of the CDR3 is TGTGCCAGCAGCTCCCCACCCGTCGGACAGCGTGGGGGGGGTACGCAGTATTTT. Its translation is CASSSPPVGQRGGGTQYF.